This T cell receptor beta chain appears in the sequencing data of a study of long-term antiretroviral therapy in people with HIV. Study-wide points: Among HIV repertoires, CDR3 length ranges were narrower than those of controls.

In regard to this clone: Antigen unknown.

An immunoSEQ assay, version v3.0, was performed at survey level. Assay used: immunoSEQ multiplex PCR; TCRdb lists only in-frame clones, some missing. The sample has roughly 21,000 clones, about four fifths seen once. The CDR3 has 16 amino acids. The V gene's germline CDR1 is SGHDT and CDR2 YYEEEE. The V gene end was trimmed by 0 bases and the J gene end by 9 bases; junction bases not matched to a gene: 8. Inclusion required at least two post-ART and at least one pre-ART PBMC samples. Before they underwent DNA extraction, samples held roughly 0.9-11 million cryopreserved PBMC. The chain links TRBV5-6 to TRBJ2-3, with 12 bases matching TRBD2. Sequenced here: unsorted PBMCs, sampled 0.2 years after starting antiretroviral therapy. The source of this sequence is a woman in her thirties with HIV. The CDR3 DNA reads TGTGCCAGCAGCTTGGGAGGTCTAGCGGGGGGGCACACGCAGTATTTT. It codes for CASSLGGLAGGHTQYF.